The clone carrying this T cell receptor (beta chain) was detected many times. The sample originates from a study of T cell repertoires in cytomegalovirus infection. The CDR3 sequence is 15 residues long. Germline values: CDR1 MGHRA, CDR2 YSYEKL. V was shortened by 4 bases and J by 0 bases, with 12 bases between the two germline ends. MiXCR was run by TCRdb on the reads, yielding one entry per CDR3 protein. The table includes hundreds of thousands of distinct CDR3 sequences, about a third detected once. V usage is TRBV4-1 and J usage is TRBJ2-5; tentatively, D is TRBD1 or TRBD2 (5 bases each). This receptor was identified in a human donor in good health (CMV status not recorded). Some clones in this sample may be carry-over from other donors' samples. The sample taken for sequencing was PBMCs. The CDR3 nucleotides are TGCGCCAGCAGCCCTTCCGGGACCGACCAAGAGACCCAGTACTTC. Translated, it gives CASSPSGTDQETQYF.